Following are 14 T cell receptor beta chains from one sample sequenced in a study of blood T cell repertoires in COVID-19 (dated by TCRdb to 2018 to 2020). The protocol used for the library was the immunoSEQ multiplex PCR assay. TCRdb holds this immuneACCESS table with in-frame rearrangements only. Some clones are missing; in checked studies, unresolved V genes explain under half, and the rest has no known cause. In all, the sample holds approximately 200,000 clones, and almost 90% of those were seen once. The ten largest clones take up around 1.5% of the sample. Sequencing was carried out using peripheral blood. These receptors were taken from a man younger than 35 with active or convalescent COVID-19.

The V and J genes are TRBV7-9 and TRBJ2-3, with D tentatively TRBD1 (6 bases). V was clipped by 4 bases and J by 3 bases, with 17 bases between them. The CDR3 loop spans 16 amino acids. Germline V CDR1 and CDR2: SEHNR, FQNEAQ (reference sequence). CDR3 protein: CASSSRTGSSTDTQYF. CDR3 nucleotide sequence: TGTGCCAGCAGCTCACGTACAGGGAGCAGTACAGATACGCAGTATTTT.

The sample holds one count of this clone. This chain uses TRBV19 with TRBJ1-2; the D gene is possibly TRBD1 (5 bases). CDR1 and CDR2 (germline): LNHDA, SQIVND (reference sequence). This CDR3 comprises 12 residues. Trimming stripped 5 bases from V and 8 bases from J, with 12 bases between. CDR3 region: CASSPQGMGYTF. The CDR3, as DNA: TGTGCCAGTAGTCCCCAGGGCATGGGCTACACCTTC.

This clone was seen a few times. This sequence joins TRBV11-3 and TRBJ1-1; the D is unclear. V was cut by 3 bases and J by 6 bases, with 14 bases left in between. The V gene's germline CDR1 is SGHNT and CDR2 YENEEA. The CDR3 loop spans 14 amino acids. CDR3 DNA sequence: TGTGCCAGCAGCTTGACCCGGGGTAGCGCTGAAGCTTTCTTT. Its protein is CASSLTRGSAEAFF.

This clone was detected only a few times. The rearrangement links TRBV4-1 to TRBJ1-6, with D perhaps matching TRBD1 (6 bases). The CDR3 length is 16 residues. Trimming cost V 0 bases and J 6 bases, with 12 bases left between them. From germline, CDR1 is MGHRA and CDR2 YSYEKL. The CDR3 DNA is TGCGCCAGCAGCCAAGAACTGGGGGCCCTTAATTCACCCCTCCACTTT. This sequence encodes CASSQELGALNSPLHF.

V and J are TRBV5-1 and TRBJ2-1; 7 bases are a match to TRBD2. Trimming removed 1 base from V and 5 bases from J; junction bases left unmatched: 15. The CDR3 contains 18 residues. In germline, CDR1 is SGHRS, CDR2 YFSETQ. The CDR3 sequence: CASSLSFESLAENNEQFF. The CDR3 DNA reads TGCGCCAGCAGCTTGTCTTTCGAGAGTCTAGCGGAAAACAATGAGCAGTTCTTC.

CDR3 DNA sequence: TGTGCCTGGAGTGCGATCGGGATCGTGGATACGCAGTATTTT. This gives the protein CAWSAIGIVDTQYF. The chain recombines TRBV30 with TRBJ2-3; possibly TRBD2 for D (5 bases). V was shortened by 1 base and J by 6 bases, with 14 bases between the two germline ends. The CDR3 spans 14 residues. Germline-derived CDR1 and CDR2 are GTSNPN and SVGIG (reference sequence).

The chain is built from TRBV7-3 and TRBJ2-3; D is ambiguous. V lost 4 bases and J 4 bases, leaving 12 bases between the germline ends. Germline loops: CDR1 SGHTA, CDR2 FQGTGA. The CDR3 extends over 14 amino acids. CDR3 in amino acids: CASSSAGSADTQYF. Here the CDR3 DNA reads TGTGCCAGCAGCTCCGCAGGATCGGCAGATACGCAGTATTTT.

The J gene is TRBJ1-2, the V gene TRBV7-9, with D uncertain. CDR3 length: 16 residues. Germline values: CDR1 SEHNR, CDR2 FQNEAQ (reference sequence). Trimming shortened V by 0 bases and J by 0 bases, and 11 bases separated the two germline ends. CDR3 sequence (DNA): TGTGCCAGCAGCTTAGCGGGAGGGATAGCTAACTATGGCTACACCTTC. Translated, it gives CASSLAGGIANYGYTF.

The rearrangement uses TRBV7-9 and TRBJ2-1, with a weak D call TRBD2 (5 bases). CDR3 length: 19 residues. Germline V lookup: CDR1 SEHNR, CDR2 FQNEAQ (reference sequence). The V end lost 3 bases, the J end lost 2 bases, and 23 bases lay between the germline ends. Here the CDR3 DNA reads TGTGCCAGCAGCTTTTTAGTCGTTGCGGGTAGCCTACCCTACAATGAGCAGTTCTTC. This codes for CASSFLVVAGSLPYNEQFF.

The chain has TRBV10-3 and TRBJ1-2; 8 nucleotides agree with TRBD1. J gave up 7 bases and V 0 bases, and 19 bases lay outside the gene matches. Germline V gene data show CDR1 as ENHRY and CDR2 as SYGVKD. The CDR3 contains 19 residues. The CDR3 DNA sequence: TGTGCCATCAGTGAGTCCCGGCATCCTTATACAGGGGGGAGAGGTGGCTACACCTTC. Protein: CAISESRHPYTGGRGGYTF.

The chain uses TRBV19 and TRBJ1-6; 7 nucleotides agree with TRBD1. The CDR3 sequence is 15 residues long. The V and J ends lost 3 bases and 5 bases, in that order; junction bases with no gene match: 4. From germline, CDR1 is LNHDA and CDR2 SQIVND (reference sequence). The CDR3: CASSIGDRNNSPLHF. CDR3 DNA: TGTGCCAGTAGTATCGGGGACAGAAATAATTCACCCCTCCACTTT.

This clone was detected a few times. The CDR3 reads CASSSLRQGLAKNIQYF. In nucleotides, the CDR3 is TGTGCCAGCAGCTCGCTTAGACAGGGCTTAGCCAAAAACATTCAGTACTTC. The chain recombines TRBV5-5 with TRBJ2-4; 7 bases fit TRBD1. The CDR3 is 17 amino acids. Germline trimming cut 3 bases from V and 0 bases from J; bases unmatched to any gene: 9. Germline V CDR1 and CDR2: SGHKS, YYEKEE (reference sequence).

The chain combines TRBV12-3 or TRBV12-4 with TRBJ1-1, with D uncertain. Trimming stripped 4 bases from V and 1 base from J, with 7 bases between. The CDR3 runs 13 residues. Here the CDR3 reads CASSWEGNTEAFF. DNA for the CDR3: TGTGCCAGCAGTTGGGAGGGGAACACTGAAGCTTTCTTT.

The chain combines TRBV11-2 with TRBJ1-6, with TRBD1 as a possible D gene (6 bases). The CDR3 length is 15 residues. Germline V CDR1 and CDR2: SGHAT, FQNNGV. Trimming removed 4 bases at V and 8 bases at J, with 15 bases between. The CDR3 nucleotides read TGTGCCAGCAGCTCACCCCAGGGGTACTATTCACCCCTCCACTTT. This translates into CASSSPQGYYSPLHF.